One sample yielded the 18 T cell receptor beta chains listed below, sequenced in a study of blood T cell repertoires in COVID-19. TCRdb's table, derived via immunoSEQ multiplex PCR, lists solely in-frame clones and lacks some. The sample lists a few hundred thousand clones, nearly 90% occurring once. Sequenced sample: peripheral blood. The receptors stem from a woman aged 55-70 years with COVID-19, enrolled during active disease.

This chain uses TRBV5-6 with TRBJ1-2; the D gene is possibly TRBD1 (5 bases). This CDR3 has 17 residues. V was clipped by 0 bases and J by 5 bases, with 20 bases between them. Germline-derived CDR1 and CDR2 are SGHDT and YYEEEE. CDR3 DNA: TGTGCCAGCAGCTTGGCCGTTTTGTTTGGACATGAGTATGGCTACACCTTC. Translated: CASSLAVLFGHEYGYTF. Full variable domain (rest looked up from reference TRBV5-6 and TRBJ1-2): DAGVTQSPTHLIKTRGQQVTLRCSPKSGHDTVSWYQQALGQGPQFIFQYYEEEERQRGNFPDRFSGHQFPNYSSELNVNALLLGDSALYLCASSLAVLFGHEYGYTFGSGTRLTVV.

The gene calls are TRBV3-1 (or the pseudogene TRBV3-2) and TRBJ2-7, with D possibly being TRBD1 (5 bases). Germline CDR1 and CDR2: LGHDT and YNNKEL (reference sequence). This CDR3 contains 14 residues. Trimming removed 1 base from V and 2 bases from J, with 9 bases in between. In nucleotides, the CDR3 is TGTGCCAGCAGCCAAGGCAGGGCCACCTACGAGCAGTACTTC. The encoded protein is CASSQGRATYEQYF.

The chain employs TRBV4-1 and TRBJ2-6, with D uncertain. CDR1 and CDR2 from the germline V gene are MGHRA and YSYEKL. The CDR3 consists of 16 residues. Trimming took off 4 bases at V and 2 bases at J, with 12 bases between the two ends. CDR3 amino acids: CASSRVAGPGANVLTF. The CDR3 region has the DNA TGCGCCAGCAGCCGGGTTGCTGGGCCTGGGGCCAACGTCCTGACTTTC.

The chain is built from TRBV27 and TRBJ2-7; the D gene is possibly TRBD1 (5 bases). The CDR3 extends over 17 amino acids. Trimming stripped 4 bases from V and 0 bases from J, with 19 bases between. The germline CDR1 and CDR2 sequences are MNHEY and SMNVEV (reference sequence). This chain's CDR3 is CASSSFLRTDSSYEQYF. Written as DNA, the CDR3 is TGTGCCAGCAGTTCATTCCTTAGGACCGACAGCTCCTACGAGCAGTACTTC.

The rearrangement joins TRBV9 to TRBJ2-2; 12 bases are a match to TRBD2. This CDR3 has 16 residues. The junction had 7 bases not matched to a gene; V was cut back by 1 base and J by 9 bases. Per the germline V gene, CDR1 is SGDLS and CDR2 is YYNGEE. The CDR3 nucleotides read TGTGCCAGCAGCGTAACTAGCGGGGGGACGTACCGGGAGCTGTTTTTT. Its protein is CASSVTSGGTYRELFF.

This sequence joins TRBV10-3 and TRBJ2-7, with 9 bases matching TRBD2. This CDR3 contains 13 residues. The germline CDR1 and CDR2 sequences are ENHRY and SYGVKD. Trimming took 10 bases from V and 0 from J; bases not matched to a gene: 4. Here the CDR3 reads CATVSGGSYEQYF. Here the CDR3 DNA reads TGTGCCACCGTTAGCGGGGGCTCCTACGAGCAGTACTTC.

For the CDR3, the DNA is TGCGCCAGCAGCTCGACGACAGGGACTAATGAAAAACTGTTTTTT. This codes for CASSSTTGTNEKLFF. The chain recombines TRBV5-1 with TRBJ1-4; TRBD1 matches at 7 bases. CDR1 and CDR2 (germline): SGHRS, YFSETQ. This CDR3 contains 15 residues. J lost 2 bases, V lost 3 bases, and 4 bases had no gene match.

The chain joins TRBV15 to TRBJ2-1, with a weak D call TRBD2 (6 bases). Germline CDR1 and CDR2: LNHNV and YYDKDF (reference sequence). V was shortened by 6 bases and J by 4 bases, with 10 bases between the two germline ends. The CDR3 length is 13 residues. The CDR3, as DNA: TGTGCCACCAGACCCGGGGGTTACAATGAGCAGTTCTTC. It codes for CATRPGGYNEQFF.

V gene TRBV10-2 combines with J gene TRBJ2-5, with 8 bases aligning to TRBD2. The CDR3 is made up of 17 amino acids. Germline lookup yields CDR1 WSHSY and CDR2 SAAADI. J gave up 0 bases and V 3 bases, and 9 bases lay outside the gene matches. CDR3 nucleotide sequence: TGCGCCAGCAGTGAAAGGCGGGTAGCGGGGAACCAAGAGACCCAGTACTTC. Protein product: CASSERRVAGNQETQYF.

CDR3 sequence (DNA): TGTGCCAGAATGGGTTACAGGGCGGGCACCGGGGAGCTGTTTTTT. It is translated as CARMGYRAGTGELFF. J is TRBJ2-2 and V is TRBV5-3, with a weak D call TRBD1 (6 bases). TRBV5-3 is treated as an ORF (open reading frame) with a function not yet certain. This CDR3 contains 15 residues. The V end lost 6 bases, the J end lost 4 bases, and 16 bases lay between the germline ends.

The chain carries TRBV9 and TRBJ1-6; D is perhaps TRBD1 (5 bases). The germline V and J ends were trimmed by 2 bases and 6 bases, with 18 bases remaining between them. CDR1 is SGDLS and CDR2 is YYNGEE in the germline V gene. CDR3 length equals 17 residues. CDR3: CASSVSPAGGTNSPLHF. The CDR3 DNA sequence: TGTGCCAGCAGCGTTTCACCCGCGGGAGGGACTAATTCACCCCTCCACTTT. Full variable domain (outside the CDR3, taken from reference TRBV9 and TRBJ1-6): DSGVTQTPKHLITATGQRVTLRCSPRSGDLSVYWYQQSLDQGLQFLIQYYNGEERAKGNILERFSAQQFPDLHSELNLSSLELGDSALYFCASSVSPAGGTNSPLHFGNGTRLTVT.

The chain couples TRBV14 to TRBJ1-2; unclear D gene. Germline V gene lookup returns CDR1 SGHDN and CDR2 FVKESK. V lost 6 bases to trimming and J lost 4 bases, with 12 bases between them. The CDR3 loop spans 13 amino acids. CDR3 DNA sequence: TGTGCCAGCAGTTTCGGCAGCGGCTATGGCTACACCTTC. Translated, it gives CASSFGSGYGYTF.

The chain carries TRBV7-2 and TRBJ2-1, with 8 bases matching TRBD2. The CDR3 runs to 15 residues. Germline CDR1 is SGHTA and CDR2 is FQGNSA. V lost 1 base to trimming and J lost 5 bases; unmatched junction nucleotides: 4. The CDR3 coding sequence is TGTGCCAGCAGCTTAGTGGGGCGGGGGGACAATGAGCAGTTCTTC. Protein: CASSLVGRGDNEQFF.

The chain uses TRBV15 and TRBJ2-5; perhaps TRBD1 as D (5 bases). CDR1 LNHNV and CDR2 YYDKDF come from the germline V gene (reference sequence). CDR3 size: 14 residues. V was cut by 0 bases and J by 7 bases, with 12 bases left in between. The CDR3 is CATSRDRGPGTQYF. CDR3 nucleotides: TGTGCCACCAGCAGAGATAGGGGCCCTGGGACCCAGTACTTC.

The chain employs TRBV11-3 and TRBJ1-1; no clear D. The CDR3 totals 14 residues. V lost 0 bases and J 5 bases, leaving 10 bases between the germline ends. Per the germline V gene, CDR1 is SGHNT and CDR2 is YENEEA. The CDR3 nucleotides are TGTGCCAGCAGCTTAGAGGACGGGAGGACTGAAGCTTTCTTT. Protein sequence: CASSLEDGRTEAFF.

The J gene is TRBJ2-3, the V gene TRBV7-2; 9 positions agree with TRBD2. CDR3 length: 14 residues. With V trimmed by 3 bases and J by 4 bases, 2 bases remained unmatched. The germline CDR1 and CDR2 sequences are SGHTA and FQGNSA. CDR3 coding DNA: TGTGCCAGCAGCTTCGCGGGGGGGCCAGATACGCAGTATTTT. Protein product: CASSFAGGPDTQYF.

This clone was observed a single time. The chain links TRBV6-1 to TRBJ1-2; TRBD1 aligns across 10 bases. The V gene end was trimmed by 4 bases and the J gene end by 2 bases; junction bases not matched to a gene: 7. CDR1 and CDR2 (germline): MNHNS, SASEGT. This CDR3 comprises 16 residues. The DNA for the CDR3 is TGTGCCAGCAGTGCAAGGACAGGGGGAAAGAACTATGGCTACACCTTC. This encodes CASSARTGGKNYGYTF.

The chain is built from TRBV6-2 or TRBV6-3 and TRBJ1-3; unclear D gene. Per germline, CDR1 MNHEY and CDR2 SVGEGT. The CDR3 is 15 residues long. V lost 0 bases to trimming and J lost 0 bases, with 6 bases between them. The CDR3 nucleotides are TGTGCCAGCAGTTACTCGGCAGACTCTGGAAACACCATATATTTT. Its protein product is CASSYSADSGNTIYF.